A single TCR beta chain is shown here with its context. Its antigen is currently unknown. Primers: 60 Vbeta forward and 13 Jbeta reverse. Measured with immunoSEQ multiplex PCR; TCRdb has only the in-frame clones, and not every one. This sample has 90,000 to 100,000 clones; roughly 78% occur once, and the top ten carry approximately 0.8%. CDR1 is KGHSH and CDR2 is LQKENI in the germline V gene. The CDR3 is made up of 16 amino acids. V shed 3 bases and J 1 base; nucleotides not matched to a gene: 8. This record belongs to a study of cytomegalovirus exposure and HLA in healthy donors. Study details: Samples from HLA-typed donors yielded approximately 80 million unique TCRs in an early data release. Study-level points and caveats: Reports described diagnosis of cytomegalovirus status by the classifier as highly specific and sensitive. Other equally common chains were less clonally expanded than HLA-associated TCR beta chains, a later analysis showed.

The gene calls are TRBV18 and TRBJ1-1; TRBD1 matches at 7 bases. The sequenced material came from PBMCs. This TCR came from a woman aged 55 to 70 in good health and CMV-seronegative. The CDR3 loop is CASSPPGTASNTEAFF. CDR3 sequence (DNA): TGTGCCAGCTCACCCCCCGGGACAGCCTCGAACACTGAAGCTTTCTTT. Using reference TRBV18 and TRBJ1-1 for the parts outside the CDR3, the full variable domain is NAGVMQNPRHLVRRRGQEARLRCSPMKGHSHVYWYRQLPEEGLKFMVYLQKENIIDESGMPKERFSAEFPKEGPSILRIQQVVRGDSAAYFCASSPPGTASNTEAFFGQGTRLTVV.